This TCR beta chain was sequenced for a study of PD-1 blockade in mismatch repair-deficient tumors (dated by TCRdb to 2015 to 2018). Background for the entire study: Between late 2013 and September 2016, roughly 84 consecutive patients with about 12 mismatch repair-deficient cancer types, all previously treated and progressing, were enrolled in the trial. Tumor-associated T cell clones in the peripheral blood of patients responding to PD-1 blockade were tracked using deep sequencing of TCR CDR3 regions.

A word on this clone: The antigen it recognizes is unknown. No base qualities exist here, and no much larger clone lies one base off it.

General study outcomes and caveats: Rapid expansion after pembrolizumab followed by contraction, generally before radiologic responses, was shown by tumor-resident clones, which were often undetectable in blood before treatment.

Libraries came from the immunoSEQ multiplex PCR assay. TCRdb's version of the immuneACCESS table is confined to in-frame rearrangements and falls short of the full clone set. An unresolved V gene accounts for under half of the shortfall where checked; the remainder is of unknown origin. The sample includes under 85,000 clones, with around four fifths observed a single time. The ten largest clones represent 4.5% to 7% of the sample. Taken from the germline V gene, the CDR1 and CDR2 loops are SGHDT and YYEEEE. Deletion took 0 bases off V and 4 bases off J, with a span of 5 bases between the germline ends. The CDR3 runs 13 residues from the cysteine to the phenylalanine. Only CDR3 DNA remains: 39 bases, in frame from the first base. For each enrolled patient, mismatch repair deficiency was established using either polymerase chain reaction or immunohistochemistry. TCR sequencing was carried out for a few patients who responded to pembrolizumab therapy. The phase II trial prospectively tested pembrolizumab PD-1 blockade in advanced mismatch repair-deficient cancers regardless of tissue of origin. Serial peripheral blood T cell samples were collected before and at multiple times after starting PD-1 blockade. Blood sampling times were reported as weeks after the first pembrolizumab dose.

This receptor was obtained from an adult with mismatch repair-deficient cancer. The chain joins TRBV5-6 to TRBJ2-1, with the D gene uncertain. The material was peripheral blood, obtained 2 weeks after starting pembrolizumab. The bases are TGTGCCAGCAGCTTGGAACAGTACAATGAGCAGTTCTTC. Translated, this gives CASSLEQYNEQFF. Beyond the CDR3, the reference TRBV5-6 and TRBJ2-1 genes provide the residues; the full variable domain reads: DAGVTQSPTHLIKTRGQQVTLRCSPKSGHDTVSWYQQALGQGPQFIFQYYEEEERQRGNFPDRFSGHQFPNYSSELNVNALLLGDSALYLCASSLEQYNEQFFGPGTRLTVL.